The sequence of this TCR beta chain was determined in a study of blood T cell repertoires in COVID-19. Authors' processing steps: Reference gene primer amplification in the assay estimated nucleated cell counts. Only in-frame clones appear in the TCRdb table, and some are missing; sequencing was by immunoSEQ multiplex PCR. The V and J calls and clone size come from that table; D and trimming were worked out from the DNA. Here the sample spans about 160,000 clones, just over 90% being singletons. Trimming removed 7 bases at V and 8 bases at J, with 15 bases between. This CDR3 region has 13 residues. CDR1 is SGHRS and CDR2 is YFSETQ in the germline V gene.

This receptor was taken from a man between 18 and 29 years old with acute or convalescent COVID-19. The chain has TRBV5-1 and TRBJ1-4; weak D call: TRBD1 (5 bases). Sequencing input: peripheral blood. The CDR3 region has the DNA TGCGCCAGCTCGGGGGTTTTGAAAGAAAAACTGTTTTTT. Translating gives CASSGVLKEKLFF.